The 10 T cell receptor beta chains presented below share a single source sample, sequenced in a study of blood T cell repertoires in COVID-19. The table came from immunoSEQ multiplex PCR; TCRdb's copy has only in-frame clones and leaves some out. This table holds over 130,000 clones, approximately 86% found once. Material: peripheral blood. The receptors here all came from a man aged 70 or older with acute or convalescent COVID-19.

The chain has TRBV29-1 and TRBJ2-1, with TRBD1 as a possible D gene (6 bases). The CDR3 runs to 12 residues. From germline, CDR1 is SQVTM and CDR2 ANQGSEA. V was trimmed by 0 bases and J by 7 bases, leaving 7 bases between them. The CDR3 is CSVEDQGNEQFF. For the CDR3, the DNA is TGCAGCGTTGAAGATCAGGGGAATGAGCAGTTCTTC.

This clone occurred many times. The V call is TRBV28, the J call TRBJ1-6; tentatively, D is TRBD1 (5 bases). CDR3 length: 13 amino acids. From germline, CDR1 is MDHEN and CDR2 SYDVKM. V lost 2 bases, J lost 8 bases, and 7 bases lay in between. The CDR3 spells CASSLGGYSPLHF. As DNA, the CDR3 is TGTGCCAGCAGTTTAGGGGGGTATTCACCCCTCCACTTT.

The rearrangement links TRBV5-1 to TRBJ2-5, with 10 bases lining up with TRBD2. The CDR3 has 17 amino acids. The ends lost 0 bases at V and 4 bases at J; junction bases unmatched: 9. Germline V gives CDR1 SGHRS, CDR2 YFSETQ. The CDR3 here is CASSLDPSGSSVETQYF. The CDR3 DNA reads TGCGCCAGCAGCTTGGATCCTAGCGGGAGCTCGGTAGAGACCCAGTACTTC.

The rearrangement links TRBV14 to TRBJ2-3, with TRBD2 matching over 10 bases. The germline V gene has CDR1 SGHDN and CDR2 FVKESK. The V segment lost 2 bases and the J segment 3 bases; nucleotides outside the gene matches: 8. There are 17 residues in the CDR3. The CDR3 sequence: CASSQIWGSGRTDTQYF. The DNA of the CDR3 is TGTGCCAGCAGCCAAATATGGGGTAGCGGGAGGACAGATACGCAGTATTTT.

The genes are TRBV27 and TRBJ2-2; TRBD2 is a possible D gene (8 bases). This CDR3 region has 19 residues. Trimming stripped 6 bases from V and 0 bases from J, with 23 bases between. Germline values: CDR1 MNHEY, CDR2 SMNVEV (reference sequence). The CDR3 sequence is CASRVGGTRGPSNTGELFF. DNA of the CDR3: TGTGCCAGCAGAGTAGGGGGGACTAGGGGGCCTTCGAACACCGGGGAGCTGTTTTTT.

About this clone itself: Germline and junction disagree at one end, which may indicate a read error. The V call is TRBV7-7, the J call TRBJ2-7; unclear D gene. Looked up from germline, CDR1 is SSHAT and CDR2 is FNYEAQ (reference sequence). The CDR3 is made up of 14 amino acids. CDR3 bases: TGTGCTAGCAGCTTAGACCTGAGCTCCTACGAGCAGTACTTC. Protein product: CASSLDLSSYEQYF.

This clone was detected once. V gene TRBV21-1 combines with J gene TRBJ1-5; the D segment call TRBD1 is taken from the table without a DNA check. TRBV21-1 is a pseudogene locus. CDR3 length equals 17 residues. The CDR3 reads CASSKAPDRAWDQPQHF. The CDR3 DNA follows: TGTGCCAGCAGCAAAGCCCCGGACAGGGCCTGGGATCAGCCCCAGCATTTT.

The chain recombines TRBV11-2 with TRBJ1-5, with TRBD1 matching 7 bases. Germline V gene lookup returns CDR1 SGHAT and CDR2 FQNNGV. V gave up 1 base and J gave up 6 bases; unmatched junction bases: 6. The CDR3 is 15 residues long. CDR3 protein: CASSLGQGPSQPQHF. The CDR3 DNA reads TGTGCCAGCAGCTTAGGACAGGGCCCCAGTCAGCCCCAGCATTTT.

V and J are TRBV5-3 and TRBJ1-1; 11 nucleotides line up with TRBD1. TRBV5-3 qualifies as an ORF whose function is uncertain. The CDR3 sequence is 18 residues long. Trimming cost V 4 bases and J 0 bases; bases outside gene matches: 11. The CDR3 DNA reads TGTGCCAGAAGCCTTAATCCGGGACAGGGGGATCTGAACACTGAAGCTTTCTTT. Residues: CARSLNPGQGDLNTEAFF.

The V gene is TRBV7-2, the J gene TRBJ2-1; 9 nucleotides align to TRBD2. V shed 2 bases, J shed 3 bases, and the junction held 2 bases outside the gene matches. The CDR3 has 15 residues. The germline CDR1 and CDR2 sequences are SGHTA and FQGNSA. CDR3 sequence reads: CASSLLAGSYNEQFF. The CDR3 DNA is TGTGCCAGCAGCTTACTAGCGGGAAGCTACAATGAGCAGTTCTTC.